This T cell receptor (beta chain) was observed in a study of tissue T cells after allogeneic stem cell transplantation. General observations from the study: Across patients, clones rarely overlapped, yet motif clusters were shared tissue-specifically.

The time point is: mouse harvest day 7 after allogeneic transplant. Tail vein injection delivered 10^7 T-cell-depleted bone marrow cells and 10^6 splenic CD5+ T cells. Tissues came from B6→BALB/c major-mismatch GVHD mice at day 7 or 14. This clone has only a few counts. The target antigen is unknown. Gene names and germline match the mouse. The CDR3 goes on 1 residue after the read ends, and that part is filled in from the germline J gene. V was cut by 5 bases and J by 1 base, with 6 bases left in between. This CDR3 is built from 13 residues. Germline assignment: CDR1 KGHPV and CDR2 FQNQEV (reference sequence). Libraries were prepared by immunoSEQ multiplex PCR; TCRdb keeps only in-frame clonotypes and omits some of them. The sample lists roughly 940 clones, roughly 61% occurring once.

The sequence came from a female BALB/c mouse given C57BL/6 T cells with graft-versus-host disease after an allogeneic hematopoietic cell transplant. Sequenced material: liver tissue. J is TRBJ1-5 and V is TRBV26; TRBD1 might be the D (5 bases). The CDR3: CASSRDNNQAPLF. CDR3 DNA, as far as it was read: TGTGCCAGCAGTAGGGACAACAACCAGGCTCCGCTT.